The present TCR beta chain was sequenced within a study of blood T cell repertoires in COVID-19. Across the whole study: COVID-19 samples from acute and convalescent phases originated in the United States, Italy and Spain. From T cells, B-cell-depleted T cells, or PBMCs came the material, which was cDNA or gDNA.

Per the germline V gene, CDR1 is SGDLS and CDR2 is YYNGEE. Trimming pared 4 bases from V and 9 bases from J, leaving 13 bases between. This CDR3 is built from 12 residues. In the original processing: Amplified reference gene primers provided the basis for estimating nucleated cell counts. Generated by immunoSEQ multiplex PCR, the TCRdb table keeps only in-frame clones and is missing some. D and trimming come from the DNA, and the V and J calls and clone size come from that table. The sample carries over 200,000 clones, nearly 90% recorded once. The chain carries TRBV9 and TRBJ1-1, with D hard to call. The specimen sequenced was peripheral blood. This receptor was identified in a human donor in a cohort sampled during active COVID-19. CDR3 nucleotides: TGTGCCAGCAGCCCTGAGGGCAGGCAAGCTTTCTTT. Translated: CASSPEGRQAFF.